Detailed here is one T cell receptor beta chain. This sample was taken from a study of human T cells and chemical hapten exposure. Study information: Doses of diphenylcyclopropenone went to the patients' scalps weekly throughout the roughly 24-week study. Patches that contained 0.01% DPC were applied to the upper back and read at 6 days.

A single record per CDR3 protein comes from TCRdb applying MiXCR to the RACE reads. The table has some 110,000 distinct CDR3 sequences, around 11% seen once; the top ten hold 2.4%. As for time point: patch test 3, about 24 weeks after DPC sensitization. Treatment indicated: therapeutic diphenylcyclopropenone sensitization with weekly scalp DPC. CDR1 is SGDLS and CDR2 is YYNGEE in the germline V gene. With 4 bases clipped from V and 1 base from J, the junction kept 3 bases outside the gene matches. This CDR3 comprises 14 residues. The source was whole blood, collected in connection with sensitization to the hapten diphenylcyclopropenone (DPC). The chain uses TRBV9 and TRBJ2-3, with 7 bases identical to TRBD1. This sequence originates from a woman between 50 and 59 years old with alopecia areata. Some clones in this sample may be carry-over from other donors' samples. CDR3 region: CASSSGGGTDTQYF. CDR3 bases: TGTGCCAGCAGCTCAGGGGGTGGCACAGATACGCAGTATTTT.